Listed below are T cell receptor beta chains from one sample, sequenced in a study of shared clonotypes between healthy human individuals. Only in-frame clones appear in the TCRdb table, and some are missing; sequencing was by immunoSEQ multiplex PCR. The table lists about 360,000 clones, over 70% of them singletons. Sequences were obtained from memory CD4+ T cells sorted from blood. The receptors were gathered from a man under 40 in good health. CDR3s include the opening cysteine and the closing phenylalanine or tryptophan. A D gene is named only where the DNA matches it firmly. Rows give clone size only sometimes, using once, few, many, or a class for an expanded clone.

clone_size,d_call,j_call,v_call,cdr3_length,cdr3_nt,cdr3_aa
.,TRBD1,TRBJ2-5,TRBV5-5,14,TGTGCCAGCAGCCCACGGACAGGGGACGAGACCCAGTACTTC,CASSPRTGDETQYF
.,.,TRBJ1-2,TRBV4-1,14,TGCGCCAGCAGCCAAGATCGCATGGGGATGGGCTACACCTTC,CASSQDRMGMGYTF
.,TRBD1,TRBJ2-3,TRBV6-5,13,TGTGCCAGCAGCGGCAGGGGGCACCTGGGGCAGTATTTT,CASSGRGHLGQYF
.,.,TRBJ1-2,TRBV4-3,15,TGCGCCAGCAGCCAACCCAACAGGTTACATGATGGCTACACCTTC,CASSQPNRLHDGYTF
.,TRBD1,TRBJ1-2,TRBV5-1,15,TGCGCCAGCGGCCCCGGGACAGGGCCGACCTATGGCTACACCTTC,CASGPGTGPTYGYTF
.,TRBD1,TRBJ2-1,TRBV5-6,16,TGTGCCAGCAGCTCCACCGGGACAGGAGACTACAATGAGCAGTTCTTC,CASSSTGTGDYNEQFF
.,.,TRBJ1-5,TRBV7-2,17,TGTGCCAGCAGCTTAGCGCGCTCCGGGGGAAGCAATCAGCCCCAGCATTTT,CASSLARSGGSNQPQHF
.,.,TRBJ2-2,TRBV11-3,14,TGTGCCAGCAGCCGAGCCCTGGTTTCGGGGGAGCTGTTTTTT,CASSRALVSGELFF
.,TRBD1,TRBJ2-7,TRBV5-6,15,TGTGCCAGCAGCTCCCGGGACAGGGGGATGCGCGAGCAGTACTTC,CASSSRDRGMREQYF
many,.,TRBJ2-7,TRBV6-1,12,TGTGCCAGCAGTGATCCCGGGACCGAGCAGTACTTC,CASSDPGTEQYF
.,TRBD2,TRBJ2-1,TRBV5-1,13,TGCGCCAGCAGCCTGGGGACTAGCGGCAAGCAGTTCTTC,CASSLGTSGKQFF
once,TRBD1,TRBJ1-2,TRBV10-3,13,TGTGCCATCAGTACCACAGGGGATTCGGGCTACACCTTC,CAISTTGDSGYTF
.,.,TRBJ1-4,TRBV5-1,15,TGCGCCAGCAGCTTTTCGCAGGGCCCTAATGAAAAACTGTTTTTT,CASSFSQGPNEKLFF
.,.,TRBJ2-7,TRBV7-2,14,TGTGCCAGCAGCTTAGAGGGGTGGGGCGCAGAGCAGTACTTC,CASSLEGWGAEQYF
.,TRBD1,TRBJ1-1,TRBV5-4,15,TGTGCCAGCAGCCTGAGGACAGGGGGAGGAACTGAAGCTTTCTTT,CASSLRTGGGTEAFF
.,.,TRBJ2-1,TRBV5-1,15,TGCGCCAGCAGCTTGGCCCCAGCGGGTGGGGATGAGCAGTTCTTC,CASSLAPAGGDEQFF
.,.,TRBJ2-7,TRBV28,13,TGTGCCAGCAGTGTACAGAATACCTACGAGCAGTACTTC,CASSVQNTYEQYF
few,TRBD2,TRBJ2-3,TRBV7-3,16,TGTGCCAGCAGCCGCATGACTAGCGGGATTACAGATACGCAGTATTTT,CASSRMTSGITDTQYF
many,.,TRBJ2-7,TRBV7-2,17,TGTGCCAGCAGCTCTGATGTCGGGGGAGTTCTGAGCTACGAGCAGTACTTC,CASSSDVGGVLSYEQYF
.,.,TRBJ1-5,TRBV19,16,TGTGCCAGTAGTATATTGGGGTCGAGGGGCGGCCAGCCCCAGCATTTT,CASSILGSRGGQPQHF
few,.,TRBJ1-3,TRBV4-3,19,TGCGCCAGCAGCCAAGTGGCCCCATGGGGCGGGGGCTCTGGAAACACCATATATTTT,CASSQVAPWGGGSGNTIYF
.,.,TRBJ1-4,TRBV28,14,TGTGCCAGCAGTCCGGGCGGGAATGGCGAAAAACTGTTTTTT,CASSPGGNGEKLFF
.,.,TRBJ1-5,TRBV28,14,TGTGCCACGCACAGGGTGAATAGAAATCAGCCCCAGCATTTT,CATHRVNRNQPQHF
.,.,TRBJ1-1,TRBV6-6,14,TGTGCCAGCAGTCAGACCCCGGGGAAGACTGAAGCTTTCTTT,CASSQTPGKTEAFF
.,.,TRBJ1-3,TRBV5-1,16,TGCGCCAGCAGCTTGGGACAGAGGAGCTCTGGAAACACCATATATTTT,CASSLGQRSSGNTIYF
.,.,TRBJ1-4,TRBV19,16,TGTGCCAGTAGCCTACCCGTAGGGGGAAACGCTGAAAAACTGTTTTTT,CASSLPVGGNAEKLFF
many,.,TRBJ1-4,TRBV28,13,TGTGCCAGCAGTTTATGGAGGAATGAAAAACTGTTTTTT,CASSLWRNEKLFF
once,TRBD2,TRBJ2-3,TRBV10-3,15,TGTGCCATCAGAGAGATAGCGGGACGGCCAGATACGCAGTATTTT,CAIREIAGRPDTQYF
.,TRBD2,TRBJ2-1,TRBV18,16,TGTGCCAGCTCACCCGTACTAGCGGGATTTTACAATGAGCAGTTCTTC,CASSPVLAGFYNEQFF
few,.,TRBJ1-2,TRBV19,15,TGTGCCAGTAGTATAGATGGACGGAGAGGAGGTGGCTACACCTTC,CASSIDGRRGGGYTF
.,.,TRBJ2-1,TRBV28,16,TGTGCCAGCAGTTTAATTGGTGGCAGCTCCTACAATGAGCAGTTCTTC,CASSLIGGSSYNEQFF
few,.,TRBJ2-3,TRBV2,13,TGTGCCTCCCCAGGAGGGTCGGAGGATACGCAGTATTTT,CASPGGSEDTQYF
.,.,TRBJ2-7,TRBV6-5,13,TGTGCCAGCAAACGACAGACCACCTACGAGCAGTACTTC,CASKRQTTYEQYF
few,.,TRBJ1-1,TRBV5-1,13,TGCGCCAGCAGCTCCCCGCCGACACCTGCGGCTTTCTTT,CASSSPPTPAAFF
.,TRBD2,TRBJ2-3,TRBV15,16,TGTGCCACCCCCTCTTTAGGTAGCGGGTTACCAGATACGCAGTATTTT,CATPSLGSGLPDTQYF
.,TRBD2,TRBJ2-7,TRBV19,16,TGTGCCAGTAGTTCGGGCGGCGGGAGCAGGTCCTACGAGCAGTACTTC,CASSSGGGSRSYEQYF
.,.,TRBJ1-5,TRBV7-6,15,TGTGCCAGCAGCTTAGAAACGGGTAGCAATCAGCCCCAGCATTTT,CASSLETGSNQPQHF
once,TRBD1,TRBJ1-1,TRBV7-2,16,TGTGCCAGCAGCTTCGGTGGCGGACAGGGAGGCACTGAAGCTTTCTTT,CASSFGGGQGGTEAFF
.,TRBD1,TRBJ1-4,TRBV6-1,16,TGTGCCAGCAGTGAGCGTTGGGGACAGGGGAGTGAAAAACTGTTTTTT,CASSERWGQGSEKLFF
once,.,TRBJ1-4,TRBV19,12,TGTGCGGTAGGACAGACTAATGAAAAACTGTTTTTT,CAVGQTNEKLFF
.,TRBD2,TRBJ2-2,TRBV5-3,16,TGTGCCAGAAGTGGTCGAGCGGGAGATAGCACCGGGGAGCTGTTTTTT,CARSGRAGDSTGELFF
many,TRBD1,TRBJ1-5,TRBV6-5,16,TGTGCCAGCAGTTCGCACGGAGGGACAGGCAATCAGCCCCAGCATTTT,CASSSHGGTGNQPQHF
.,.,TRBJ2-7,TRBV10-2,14,TGCGCCAGCAGTGAGTCGGGGGGCTCCTACGAGCAGTACTTC,CASSESGGSYEQYF
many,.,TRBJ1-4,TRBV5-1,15,TGCGCCAGCAGCTTGAAGGGGGGAGCGGATGAAAAACTGTTTTTT,CASSLKGGADEKLFF
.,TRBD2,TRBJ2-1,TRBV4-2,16,TGTGCCAGCAGCCAAGGGCTAGCGGGACGGGGGGATGAGCAGTTCTTC,CASSQGLAGRGDEQFF
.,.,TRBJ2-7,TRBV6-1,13,TGTGCCAGCAGAATTCGACAGGCCTACGAGCAGTACTTC,CASRIRQAYEQYF
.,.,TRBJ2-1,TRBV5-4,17,TGTGCCAGCAGCTCGACCCCCGTAGGCAGGGGCTCTAGTGAGCAGTTCTTC,CASSSTPVGRGSSEQFF
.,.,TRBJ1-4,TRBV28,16,TGTGCCAGCAGGCCCCCAGGATTTGCAACTAATGAAAAACTGTTTTTT,CASRPPGFATNEKLFF
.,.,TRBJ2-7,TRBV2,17,TGTGCCAGCAGTGAATTTTTGACACCGGGGGACGATGGCGAGCAGTACTTC,CASSEFLTPGDDGEQYF
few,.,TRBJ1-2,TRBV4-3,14,TGCGCCAGCAGCCAAGCGGTCAGGGACTATGGCTACACCTTC,CASSQAVRDYGYTF
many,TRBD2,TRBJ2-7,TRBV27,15,TGTGCCAGCAGTTTGTCGACTAGCAGGTTCCACGAGCAGTACTTC,CASSLSTSRFHEQYF
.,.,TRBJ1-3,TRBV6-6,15,TGTGCCAGCAGTTACTCAACAGGTGATGGAAACACCATATATTTT,CASSYSTGDGNTIYF
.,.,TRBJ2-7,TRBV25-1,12,TGTGCCAGCAGTATCGGGGTTAGGGAGCAGTACTTC,CASSIGVREQYF